The following is a TCR beta chain sequence with its context. Antigen unknown. PCR employed 60 Vbeta and 13 Jbeta primers. Libraries were prepared by immunoSEQ multiplex PCR; TCRdb keeps only in-frame clonotypes and omits some of them. The sample has around 52,000 clones; the top ten hold 8% to 13%. This specimen belongs to a study of cytomegalovirus exposure and HLA in healthy donors. Study overall: Among 150 million to 200 million T cells, an earlier analysis found roughly 110 million unique TCR beta sequences.

CDR1 and CDR2 from the germline V gene are GTSNPN and SVGIG (reference sequence). V lost 1 base and J 1 base, leaving 16 bases between the germline ends. CDR3 length: 17 amino acids. Study-level results: According to an earlier analysis, most TCR beta V segments yielded productive rearrangements about 87% or about 30% of the time.

The rearrangement uses TRBV30 and TRBJ2-2, with a possible D match to TRBD2 (6 bases). The TCR comes from a woman in her forties or fifties in good health and CMV-seropositive. The sample consisted of PBMCs. CDR3 amino acids: CAWSEPRGSGNTGELFF. The CDR3 DNA reads as TGTGCCTGGAGTGAACCCCGGGGGAGCGGGAACACCGGGGAGCTGTTTTTT.